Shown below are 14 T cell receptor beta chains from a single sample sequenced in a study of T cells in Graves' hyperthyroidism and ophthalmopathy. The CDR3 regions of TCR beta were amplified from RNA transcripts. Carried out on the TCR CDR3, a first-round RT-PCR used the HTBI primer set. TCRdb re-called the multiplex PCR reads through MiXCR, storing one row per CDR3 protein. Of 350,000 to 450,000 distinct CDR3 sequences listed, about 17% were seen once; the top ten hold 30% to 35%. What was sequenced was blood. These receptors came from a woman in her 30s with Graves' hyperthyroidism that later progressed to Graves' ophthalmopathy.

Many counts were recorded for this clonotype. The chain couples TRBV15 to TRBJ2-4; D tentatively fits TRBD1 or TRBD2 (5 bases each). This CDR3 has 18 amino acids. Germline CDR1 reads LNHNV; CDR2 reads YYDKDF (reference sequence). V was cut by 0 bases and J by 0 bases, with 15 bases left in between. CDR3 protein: CATSRDRPGTLAKNIQYF. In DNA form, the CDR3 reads TGTGCCACCAGCAGAGATCGCCCCGGGACGTTAGCCAAAAACATTCAGTACTTC.

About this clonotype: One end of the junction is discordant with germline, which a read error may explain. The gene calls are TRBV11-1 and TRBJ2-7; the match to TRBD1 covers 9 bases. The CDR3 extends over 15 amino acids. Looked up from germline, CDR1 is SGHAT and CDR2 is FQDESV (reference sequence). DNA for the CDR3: TGCGCCAGCAGCCAAGGACAGGGGATCTCCTACGAGCAGTACTTC. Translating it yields CASSQGQGISYEQYF.

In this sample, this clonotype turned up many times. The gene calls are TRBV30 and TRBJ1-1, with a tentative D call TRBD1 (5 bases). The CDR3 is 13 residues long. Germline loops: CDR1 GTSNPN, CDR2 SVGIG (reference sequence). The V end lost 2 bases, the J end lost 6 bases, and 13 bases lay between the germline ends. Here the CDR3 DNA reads TGTGCCTGGAGTCCGGGGTGGGACTCTGAAGCTTTCTTT. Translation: CAWSPGWDSEAFF.

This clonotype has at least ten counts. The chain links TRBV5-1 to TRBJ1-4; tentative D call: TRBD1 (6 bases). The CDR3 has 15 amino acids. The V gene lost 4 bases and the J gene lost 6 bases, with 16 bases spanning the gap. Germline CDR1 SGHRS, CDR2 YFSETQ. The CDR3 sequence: CASSVGQRRDEKLFF. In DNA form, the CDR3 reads TGCGCCAGCAGCGTGGGACAACGGAGGGATGAAAAACTGTTTTTT.

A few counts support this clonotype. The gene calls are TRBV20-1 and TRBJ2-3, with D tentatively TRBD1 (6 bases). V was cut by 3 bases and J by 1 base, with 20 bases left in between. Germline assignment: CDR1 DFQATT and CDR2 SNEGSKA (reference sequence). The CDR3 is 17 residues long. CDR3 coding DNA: TGCAGTGCTAGGGACCCAAGCGGACAGAAACGCACAGATACGCAGTATTTT. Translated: CSARDPSGQKRTDTQYF.

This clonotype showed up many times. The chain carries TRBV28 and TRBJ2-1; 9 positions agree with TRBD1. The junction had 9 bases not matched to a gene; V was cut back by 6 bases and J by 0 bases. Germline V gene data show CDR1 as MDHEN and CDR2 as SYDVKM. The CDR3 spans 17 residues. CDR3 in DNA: TGTGCCAGCAGCCAAGGGACAGGGCAAAGCTCCTACAATGAGCAGTTCTTC. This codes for CASSQGTGQSSYNEQFF.

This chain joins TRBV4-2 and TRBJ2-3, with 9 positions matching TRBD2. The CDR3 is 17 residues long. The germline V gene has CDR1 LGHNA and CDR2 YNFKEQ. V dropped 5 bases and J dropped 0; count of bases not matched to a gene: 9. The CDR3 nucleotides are TGTGCCAGCAGCACCTATAGCGGGGGCCCTAGCACAGATACGCAGTATTTT. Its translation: CASSTYSGGPSTDTQYF.

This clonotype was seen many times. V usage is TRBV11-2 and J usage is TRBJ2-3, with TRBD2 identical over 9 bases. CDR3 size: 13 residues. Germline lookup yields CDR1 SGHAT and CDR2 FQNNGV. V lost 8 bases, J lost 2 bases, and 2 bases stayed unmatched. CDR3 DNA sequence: TGTGCCAGCTCTAGCGGGACCACAGATACGCAGTATTTT. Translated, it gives CASSSGTTDTQYF.

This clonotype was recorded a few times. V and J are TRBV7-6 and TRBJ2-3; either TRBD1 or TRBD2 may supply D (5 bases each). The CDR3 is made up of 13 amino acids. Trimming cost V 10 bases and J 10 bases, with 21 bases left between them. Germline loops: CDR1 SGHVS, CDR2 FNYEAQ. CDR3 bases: TGTGCCACCCGACGATCCCCCGGGACCCCGCAGTATTTT. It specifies CATRRSPGTPQYF.

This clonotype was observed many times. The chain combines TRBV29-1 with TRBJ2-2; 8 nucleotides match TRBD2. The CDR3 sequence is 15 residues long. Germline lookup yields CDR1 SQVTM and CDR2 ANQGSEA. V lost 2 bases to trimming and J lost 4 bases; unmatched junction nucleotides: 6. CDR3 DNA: TGCAGCGTTGAACTAGCGGGTCAAATCACCGGGGAGCTGTTTTTT. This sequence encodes CSVELAGQITGELFF.

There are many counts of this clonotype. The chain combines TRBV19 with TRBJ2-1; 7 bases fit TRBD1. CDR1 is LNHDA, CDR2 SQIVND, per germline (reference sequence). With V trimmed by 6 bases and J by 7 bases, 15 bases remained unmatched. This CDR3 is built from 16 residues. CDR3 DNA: TGTGCCAGTAGAAAAGGCGGACAGGCCGGTGGGAATGAGCAGTTCTTC. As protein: CASRKGGQAGGNEQFF.

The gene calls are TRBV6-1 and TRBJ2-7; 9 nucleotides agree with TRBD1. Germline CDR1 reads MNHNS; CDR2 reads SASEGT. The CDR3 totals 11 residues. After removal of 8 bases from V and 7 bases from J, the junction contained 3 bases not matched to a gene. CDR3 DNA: TGTGCCAGCGGGGACAGGGTGGAGCAGTACTTC. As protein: CASGDRVEQYF.

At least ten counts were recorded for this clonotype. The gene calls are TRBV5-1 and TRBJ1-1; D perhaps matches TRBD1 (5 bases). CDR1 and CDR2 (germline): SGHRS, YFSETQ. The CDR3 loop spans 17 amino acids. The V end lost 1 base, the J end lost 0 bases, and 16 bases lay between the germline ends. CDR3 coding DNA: TGCGCCAGCAGCTTGACCCCTTTGGGGACGGTGAACACTGAAGCTTTCTTT. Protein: CASSLTPLGTVNTEAFF.

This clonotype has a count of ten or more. The DNA for the CDR3 is TGCGCCAGCAGCCACGACAGGATTCAGTACTTC. Translated, it gives CASSHDRIQYF. The chain carries TRBV5-1 and TRBJ2-4; D perhaps matches TRBD1 (6 bases). The germline V and J ends were trimmed by 4 bases and 10 bases, with 9 bases remaining between them. Germline lookup yields CDR1 SGHRS and CDR2 YFSETQ. The length of the CDR3 is 11 residues.